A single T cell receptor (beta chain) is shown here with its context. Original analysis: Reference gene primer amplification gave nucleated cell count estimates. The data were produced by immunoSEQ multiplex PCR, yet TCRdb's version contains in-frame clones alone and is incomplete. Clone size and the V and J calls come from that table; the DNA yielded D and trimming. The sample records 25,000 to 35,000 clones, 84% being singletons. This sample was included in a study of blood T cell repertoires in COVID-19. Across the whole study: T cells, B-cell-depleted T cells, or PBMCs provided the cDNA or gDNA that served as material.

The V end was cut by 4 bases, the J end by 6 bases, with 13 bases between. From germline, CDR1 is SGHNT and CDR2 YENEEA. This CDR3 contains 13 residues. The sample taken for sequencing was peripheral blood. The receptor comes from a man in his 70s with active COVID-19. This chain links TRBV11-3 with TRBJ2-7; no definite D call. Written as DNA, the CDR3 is TGTGCCAGCAGCTCTCCTAGGCAGTCCGAGCAGTACTTC. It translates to CASSSPRQSEQYF. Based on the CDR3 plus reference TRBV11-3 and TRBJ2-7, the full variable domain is EAGVVQSPRYKIIEKKQPVAFWCNPISGHNTLYWYLQNLGQGPELLIRYENEEAVDDSQLPKDRFSAERLKGVDSTLKIQPAELGDSAVYLCASSSPRQSEQYFGPGTRLTVT.